This TCR beta chain was retrieved from a study of vaccination and CD4 T cells after COVID-19. Study context: Six males and four females constituted the convalescent cohort, two of whom were Hispanic. From HCoV-229E, HCoV-OC43, HCoV-NL63 and SARS-CoV-2, overlapping spike peptides were used to stimulate the cells.

Time point described: late sampling 161 to 241 days after vaccination in a few convalescent patients. Treatment in this sample: approximately nine-day PBMC culture with coronavirus spike peptide pools or control peptides (ViraFEST assay). V gave up 5 bases and J gave up 3 bases, with 17 bases separating them. CDR1 is DFQATT and CDR2 is SNEGSKA in the germline V gene (reference sequence). CDR3 length: 15 amino acids. On this clonotype itself: The antigen remains undetermined.

Sequencing of cultured CD4+ T cell DNA used the Oncomine TCR Beta short-read assay. TCRdb called the PCR reads again in MiXCR, with one record for every CDR3 protein. Among 20,000 to 25,000 distinct CDR3 sequences listed, 35% to 40% were seen once. This rearrangement joins TRBV20-1 to TRBJ1-5, with TRBD1 as a possible D gene (6 bases). This TCR came from a human donor who had recovered from COVID-19. This specimen consisted of CD4+ T cells from blood, cultured in vitro, obtained about 7 months after SARS-CoV-2 vaccination. This CDR3 reads CSAGGMQGINQPQHF. DNA of the CDR3: TGCAGTGCTGGGGGTATGCAGGGGATCAATCAGCCCCAGCATTTT.